Here is one TCR beta chain with its context. The target antigen is unknown. Different DNA sequences within this sample yield the same CDR3. The data are from a study of cytomegalovirus exposure and HLA in healthy donors. CDR1 and CDR2 from the germline V gene are SGHDT and YYEEEE. The CDR3 has 11 amino acids. V dropped 1 base and J dropped 5 bases, with 4 bases sitting between them. Study observations and caveats: Most TCR sequences were uncommon, yet certain public TCRs appeared in many donors.

With 60 Vbeta and 13 Jbeta primers, the PCR was carried out. Using immunoSEQ multiplex PCR, the repertoire was profiled, and TCRdb retains in-frame clones only, with some absent. The profile shows some 150,000 clones, roughly 80% of them singletons. The chain combines TRBV5-6 with TRBJ2-7; D remains unclear. What was sequenced was PBMCs. The TCR was taken from a female donor in good health and CMV-seronegative. The CDR3 DNA reads TGTGCCAGCAGCTTGTCAAACGAGCAGTACTTC. It translates to CASSLSNEQYF.